The clone carrying this T cell receptor (beta chain) was seen only a few times. These data are taken from a study of T cell repertoires in cytomegalovirus infection. This CDR3 has 14 amino acids. The junction had 4 bases not matched to a gene; V was cut back by 1 base and J by 7 bases. CDR1 and CDR2 (germline): DFQATT, SNEGSKA (reference sequence). TCRdb independently ran MiXCR on the reads; one entry per CDR3 protein. The data show roughly 310,000 distinct CDR3 sequences, with roughly 16% seen just once and around 12% held by the top ten. This sequence was found in a human donor in good health (CMV status not recorded). Some clones in this sample may be carry-over from other donors' samples. The J gene is TRBJ1-6, the V gene TRBV20-1, with 7 positions matching TRBD1. Input material: PBMCs. In DNA form, the CDR3 reads TGCAGTGCTAGAGGGGGACAGAGGAATTCACCCCTCCACTTT. Translation: CSARGGQRNSPLHF.